This TCR beta chain is from a study of cytomegalovirus exposure and HLA in healthy donors. Clones were read by immunoSEQ multiplex PCR, and TCRdb kept only the in-frame ones, dropping some. The repertoire holds over 110,000 clones, with around 86% as singletons. Germline CDR1 SQVTM, CDR2 ANQGSEA. The CDR3 totals 13 residues. The trim removed 4 bases at V and 0 bases at J, leaving 3 bases unmatched. A single count supports this clone. The clonotype was recovered from a man between 18 and 29 years old in good health and CMV-seropositive. Sequenced input: PBMCs. This chain connects TRBV29-1 to TRBJ2-7; 7 positions match TRBD1. The CDR3 loop reads CSVGTGASYEQYF. In DNA form, the CDR3 reads TGCAGCGTTGGGACAGGAGCCTCCTACGAGCAGTACTTC.